This T cell receptor (beta chain) is from a study of post-analysis software for immune sequencing data. Study-wide context: The disease courses spanned relapsing-remitting, secondary progressive and progressive-relapsing forms of multiple sclerosis. Study-wide points: Relative to controls, patients had about 5 TRBV segments at higher frequency, with TRBV5-6, TRBV5-1 and TRBV20-1 among these. Compared with controls, patients showed significantly lower normalized Chao1 diversity.

Unique molecular identifiers were carried by the TCR beta cDNA libraries. Starting from roughly 1 to 10 million T cells, the study yielded a few hundred thousand cDNA molecules. Each CDR3 protein is one row after TCRdb ran MiXCR on the PCR reads. This table has 450,000 to 700,000 distinct CDR3 sequences, roughly two fifths appearing once. In the case of this clonotype: Its target is unknown.

The CDR3 extends over 11 amino acids. CDR1 is MNHEY, CDR2 SVGEGT, per germline. Trimming took 2 bases from V and 15 from J, leaving 8 bases between them. The chain couples TRBV6-2 or TRBV6-3 to TRBJ1-6; D gene uncertain. This receptor was obtained from a girl under 18 with multiple sclerosis. The sequenced sample consisted of blood. CDR3 coding DNA: TGTGCCAGCAGTTACACCGCAGGCCTCCACTTT. This codes for CASSYTAGLHF.